A selection of T cell receptor beta chains follows, all from one sample in a study of T cell responses to AZD1222 COVID-19 vaccine. Sequencing used immunoSEQ multiplex PCR; TCRdb keeps in-frame clones, though not all of them. Of some 150,000 clones listed, approximately 93% are singletons. The sequencing here drew on peripheral blood, taken on day 0 of AZD1222 vaccination. These receptors originate from an adult in good health. CDR3s include the opening cysteine and the closing phenylalanine or tryptophan. D genes are given only for firm matches. Size is omitted from some rows. Given values are once, few, many or a class for expanded clones.

V	size	J	length	D	DNA	CDR3
TRBV18	few	TRBJ1-6	18	NA	TGTGCCAGCTCACCAGTGAAGACGAGGGAACGGGGGGAGTCACCCCTCCACTTT	CASSPVKTRERGESPLHF
TRBV30	NA	TRBJ1-5	13	NA	TGTGCCTGGAGTGAGACAGGTAATCAGCCCCAGCATTTT	CAWSETGNQPQHF
TRBV5-5	NA	TRBJ2-7	16	NA	TGTGCCAGCAGCTTGGCCGGTGTCACTTCGTCCTACGAGCAGTACTTC	CASSLAGVTSSYEQYF
TRBV12-3/TRBV12-4	NA	TRBJ1-1	13	NA	TGTGCCAGCAGTATTCATATGAACACTGAAGCTTTCTTT	CASSIHMNTEAFF
TRBV4-1	few	TRBJ1-1	14	NA	TGCGCCAGCAGCCAGGGTAGCTCAAACACTGAAGCTTTCTTT	CASSQGSSNTEAFF
TRBV27	NA	TRBJ2-3	18	TRBD1	TGTGCCAGCAGTCCTTTTTCTTGGACAGGGATTTTAGCAGATACGCAGTATTTT	CASSPFSWTGILADTQYF
TRBV7-9	NA	TRBJ1-1	13	NA	TGTGCCAGCAGCCCTACAAAAGGGGACGAAGCTTTCTTT	CASSPTKGDEAFF
TRBV7-9	NA	TRBJ1-1	15	NA	TGTGCCAGCAGCTTAGTGGGTAAGGTCAACACTGAAGCTTTCTTT	CASSLVGKVNTEAFF
TRBV4-2	NA	TRBJ1-2	16	TRBD1	TGTGCCAGCAGCCGAGGGACAGGGGAGTGGGACTATGGCTACACCTTC	CASSRGTGEWDYGYTF
TRBV4-2	NA	TRBJ2-7	15	TRBD1	TGTGCCAGCAGCCAGACAGGGTTTGGCTCATACGAGCAGTACTTC	CASSQTGFGSYEQYF
TRBV10-3	NA	TRBJ1-1	13	NA	TGTGCCATCAGGGACTCGACATCCTATGAAGCTTTCTTT	CAIRDSTSYEAFF
TRBV6-1	NA	TRBJ2-4	15	TRBD2	TGTGCCAGCAGTGAAGCGACTAGCGGGGGGAACATTCAGTACTTC	CASSEATSGGNIQYF
TRBV4-1	NA	TRBJ1-1	14	NA	TGCGCCAGCAGCCAAGGTGTAGGGAACACTGAAGCTTTCTTT	CASSQGVGNTEAFF
TRBV7-9	NA	TRBJ2-1	15	TRBD2	TGTGCCAGCAGCTTACGTCCCGACGGGGGGAATGAGCAGTTCTTC	CASSLRPDGGNEQFF
TRBV5-1	NA	TRBJ1-4	13	TRBD1	TGCGCCAGCAGCTTGGGACAGGGGGAAAAACTGTTTTTT	CASSLGQGEKLFF
TRBV2	NA	TRBJ1-1	11	NA	TGTGCCAGCGGAGGACAGTTTGAAGCTTTCTTT	CASGGQFEAFF
TRBV12-5	NA	TRBJ1-2	16	TRBD1	TGTGCTAGTGGTTTGTCCCGAGACAGGGGGGGCTATGGCTACACCTTC	CASGLSRDRGGYGYTF
TRBV9	NA	TRBJ2-1	12	TRBD1	TGTGCCAGCAGTAACAGGGGAAGGGAGCAGTTCTTC	CASSNRGREQFF
TRBV28	NA	TRBJ1-5	14	TRBD1	TGTGCCAGCAGTTCAGACAGGGAAGGTCTAGGTCAGCATTTT	CASSSDREGLGQHF
TRBV6-5	NA	TRBJ1-4	15	NA	TGTGCCAGCACCCGGACAGCGGCAACTAATGAAAAACTGTTTTTT	CASTRTAATNEKLFF
TRBV19	NA	TRBJ1-5	13	TRBD1	TGTGCCAGCGATTCGACAGGGGTTCAGCCCCAGCATTTT	CASDSTGVQPQHF
TRBV4-1	NA	TRBJ1-6	17	NA	TGCGCCAGCAGCCAAGGGCAGGACGTCTCCTATAATTCACCCCTCCACTTT	CASSQGQDVSYNSPLHF
TRBV28	NA	TRBJ1-2	14	TRBD1	TGTGCCAGCAGTCCGGGACAGACCACCGGTGGCTACACCTTC	CASSPGQTTGGYTF
TRBV5-1	NA	TRBJ1-6	13	NA	TGCGCCAGCAGCTTGGGATTAGATTCACCCCTCCACTTT	CASSLGLDSPLHF
TRBV7-8	NA	TRBJ1-1	14	NA	TGTGCCAGCAGCCCTCAGGGGATGAGCACTGAAGCTTTCTTT	CASSPQGMSTEAFF
TRBV6-5	NA	TRBJ2-7	15	TRBD1	TGTGCCAGCAGTTACAGCGGACAGGGGGCCTACGAGCAGTACTTC	CASSYSGQGAYEQYF
TRBV19	NA	TRBJ1-1	12	TRBD1	TGTGCCAGTGACACAGGGGGTACTGAAGCTTTCTTT	CASDTGGTEAFF
TRBV5-1	NA	TRBJ1-1	13	NA	TGCGCCAGCAGCTTGGTGGGGTTTACTGAAGCTTTCTTT	CASSLVGFTEAFF
TRBV9	once	TRBJ1-3	14	NA	TGTGCCAGCAGCGGCCAGGTAAACGGAAACACCATATATTTT	CASSGQVNGNTIYF
TRBV7-9	NA	TRBJ1-3	14	TRBD1	TGTGCCAGCAGCCCCGGGACAGCTGGAAACACCATATATTTT	CASSPGTAGNTIYF